This T cell receptor beta chain emerged from a study of T cell changes during pregnancy in multiple sclerosis. Repertoires were generated with immunoSEQ multiplex PCR, while TCRdb's copy carries only in-frame clones and drops some. The repertoire includes 49,000 or so clones, 85% to 95% of them detected once, and around 0.35% sits in the top ten. There are 18 residues in the CDR3. Germline V gene data show CDR1 as LGHNA and CDR2 as YSLEER. V dropped 2 bases and J dropped 1 base, with 18 bases sitting between them. The chain has TRBV4-3 and TRBJ2-4; D might be TRBD2 (7 bases). This sequence was found in a female donor in good health, enrolled as a control in a pregnancy study. The sample in question was CD4+ T cells from peripheral blood mononuclear cells, obtained in the second trimester of pregnancy. This CDR3 reads CASSQPEWGRGAKNIQYF. The CDR3 nucleotides read TGCGCCAGCAGCCAACCTGAGTGGGGGAGGGGGGCCAAAAACATTCAGTACTTC.